This T cell receptor (beta chain) was captured by sequencing in a study of PD-1 blockade in classical Hodgkin lymphoma. Time point here: cycle 4 day 1 (C4D1), after more than 5 weeks of nivolumab. With no exception, relapse followed autologous stem cell transplantation in all patients, and brentuximab vedotin exposure varied. From thawed PBMCs, CD4+ T cells were purified using magnetic negative selection. Patients had relapsed/refractory classical Hodgkin lymphoma with complete response, partial response or progressive disease as best response. Data came from immunoSEQ multiplex PCR; TCRdb stores just in-frame clones and leaves some out. This sample has 15,000 or so clones, with about nine tenths found just once. Germline V gene sequence: CDR1 MNHNS, CDR2 SASEGT. Trimming left V 1 base short and J 0 bases short, with 16 bases between. This CDR3 region has 18 residues.

The TCR comes from a human donor with classical Hodgkin lymphoma. Sequencing was performed on CD4+ T cells from blood, taken before the fourth cycle of nivolumab. The chain links TRBV6-1 to TRBJ2-4; D is unresolved. In DNA, the CDR3 is TGTGCCAGCAGTGAAGTGGGGTGGGGTACTATAGCCAAAAACATTCAGTACTTC. Its protein product is CASSEVGWGTIAKNIQYF.